The rows below give T cell receptor beta chains drawn from one sample of a study of a mutant IDH1 vaccine in newly diagnosed glioma. Profiled with immunoSEQ multiplex PCR; TCRdb holds only in-frame clones, not every one. The sample shows about 60,000 clones, about four fifths of them seen only once. Their antigens remain unidentified. Sample: PBMCs, taken from a glioma patient whose treatment included an IDH1 peptide vaccine. The source of these receptors is a woman aged 50 to 60 with glioma. The CDR3 runs from the conserved cysteine through the conserved F or W. A D gene is named only where the DNA matches it firmly. Some rows have no size entry. The others give once, few or many, or a class for an expanded clone.

d_gene: TRBD2
j_gene: TRBJ2-1
v_gene: TRBV27
abundance: -
CDR3aa: CASSLSPSGDYNEQFF
CDR3nt: TGTGCCAGCAGTTTGTCCCCTAGCGGGGACTACAATGAGCAGTTCTTC

d_gene: -
j_gene: TRBJ2-7
v_gene: TRBV5-5
abundance: -
CDR3aa: CASSLFGDYEQYF
CDR3nt: TGTGCCAGCAGCTTGTTCGGGGACTACGAGCAGTACTTC

d_gene: -
j_gene: TRBJ1-1
v_gene: TRBV18
abundance: -
CDR3aa: CASSPRWEDTEAFF
CDR3nt: TGTGCCAGCTCACCACGTTGGGAGGACACTGAAGCTTTCTTT

d_gene: -
j_gene: TRBJ1-2
v_gene: TRBV9
abundance: -
CDR3aa: CASSPRQYSNYGYTF
CDR3nt: TGTGCCAGCAGCCCCCGACAGTATTCTAACTATGGCTACACCTTC

d_gene: -
j_gene: TRBJ1-2
v_gene: TRBV30
abundance: -
CDR3aa: CAWKRPPQNGYTF
CDR3nt: TGTGCCTGGAAACGGCCGCCTCAAAATGGCTACACCTTC

d_gene: -
j_gene: TRBJ2-7
v_gene: TRBV7-2
abundance: once
CDR3aa: CASSSGGSREQYF
CDR3nt: TGTGCCAGCAGCTCCGGGGGCTCAAGAGAGCAGTACTTC

d_gene: TRBD1
j_gene: TRBJ1-1
v_gene: TRBV5-1
abundance: many
CDR3aa: CASSVSQGATEAFF
CDR3nt: TGCGCCAGCAGCGTCTCACAGGGGGCAACTGAAGCTTTCTTT

d_gene: TRBD1
j_gene: TRBJ1-2
v_gene: TRBV30
abundance: -
CDR3aa: CALIQGAEGYTF
CDR3nt: TGTGCCTTAATACAGGGGGCTGAGGGCTACACCTTC

d_gene: -
j_gene: TRBJ1-5
v_gene: TRBV19
abundance: -
CDR3aa: CASSPLYQPQHF
CDR3nt: TGTGCCAGTAGTCCTTTATATCAGCCCCAGCATTTT

d_gene: -
j_gene: TRBJ1-5
v_gene: TRBV4-1
abundance: -
CDR3aa: CASSQDDYFNRANFQPQHF
CDR3nt: TGCGCCAGCAGCCAAGATGATTATTTTAACAGGGCGAACTTTCAGCCCCAGCATTTT

d_gene: TRBD2
j_gene: TRBJ2-5
v_gene: TRBV7-2
abundance: -
CDR3aa: CASSPGGVGYF
CDR3nt: TGTGCCAGCAGTCCCGGGGGGGTCGGATACTTC

d_gene: -
j_gene: TRBJ1-4
v_gene: TRBV29-1
abundance: -
CDR3aa: CSVAGSNEKLFF
CDR3nt: TGCAGCGTTGCCGGGAGTAATGAAAAACTGTTTTTT

d_gene: TRBD1
j_gene: TRBJ2-1
v_gene: TRBV5-1
abundance: -
CDR3aa: CASRRTGDEQFF
CDR3nt: TGCGCCAGCAGAAGGACAGGGGACGAGCAGTTCTTC

d_gene: -
j_gene: TRBJ1-5
v_gene: TRBV4-2
abundance: few
CDR3aa: CASSQGGQPQHF
CDR3nt: TGTGCCAGCAGCCAAGGGGGTCAGCCCCAGCATTTT

d_gene: -
j_gene: TRBJ1-1
v_gene: TRBV7-9
abundance: -
CDR3aa: CASSLRTTEAFF
CDR3nt: TGTGCCAGCAGCTTAAGGACAACTGAAGCTTTCTTT

d_gene: TRBD2
j_gene: TRBJ2-1
v_gene: TRBV5-1
abundance: -
CDR3aa: CASAPGGGGDEQFF
CDR3nt: TGCGCCAGCGCCCCCGGAGGCGGGGGGGATGAGCAGTTCTTC

d_gene: TRBD2
j_gene: TRBJ2-3
v_gene: TRBV2
abundance: -
CDR3aa: CASSEPERGGLDTQYF
CDR3nt: TGTGCCAGCAGTGAGCCTGAGCGGGGGGGCCTTGATACGCAGTATTTT

d_gene: -
j_gene: TRBJ2-2
v_gene: TRBV7-2
abundance: -
CDR3aa: CASSLSGAGELFF
CDR3nt: TGTGCCAGCAGCTTATCAGGGGCCGGGGAGCTGTTTTTT

d_gene: TRBD1
j_gene: TRBJ2-7
v_gene: TRBV9
abundance: few
CDR3aa: CASSVGDSSYEQYF
CDR3nt: TGTGCCAGCAGCGTAGGGGACAGCTCCTACGAGCAGTACTTC

d_gene: TRBD1
j_gene: TRBJ2-2
v_gene: TRBV18
abundance: -
CDR3aa: CASSPRRTGTNTGELFF
CDR3nt: TGTGCCAGCTCACCACGAAGGACAGGGACGAACACCGGGGAGCTGTTTTTT

d_gene: -
j_gene: TRBJ1-2
v_gene: TRBV7-2
abundance: -
CDR3aa: CASSLGPGEAGYTF
CDR3nt: TGTGCCAGCAGCTTAGGGCCCGGAGAAGCTGGCTACACCTTC

d_gene: -
j_gene: TRBJ2-3
v_gene: TRBV12-5
abundance: -
CDR3aa: CASGSPLDTDTQYF
CDR3nt: TGTGCTAGTGGTTCCCCACTTGACACAGATACGCAGTATTTT

d_gene: -
j_gene: TRBJ1-1
v_gene: TRBV5-5
abundance: -
CDR3aa: CASSLLDGEAFF
CDR3nt: TGTGCCAGCAGCTTATTGGACGGAGAAGCTTTCTTT

d_gene: TRBD1
j_gene: TRBJ1-4
v_gene: TRBV29-1
abundance: -
CDR3aa: CSVSRTGTNEKLFF
CDR3nt: TGCAGCGTTTCCCGGACAGGGACTAATGAAAAACTGTTTTTT

d_gene: -
j_gene: TRBJ2-2
v_gene: TRBV7-9
abundance: -
CDR3aa: CASSLGETGELFF
CDR3nt: TGTGCCAGCAGCTTAGGGGAAACCGGGGAGCTGTTTTTT

d_gene: -
j_gene: TRBJ1-4
v_gene: TRBV19
abundance: -
CDR3aa: CASSKRTAGGEKLFF
CDR3nt: TGTGCCAGTAGTAAACGGACGGCCGGCGGGGAAAAACTGTTTTTT

d_gene: -
j_gene: TRBJ1-1
v_gene: TRBV7-2
abundance: once
CDR3aa: CASSPRANTEAFF
CDR3nt: TGTGCCAGCAGCCCCAGGGCCAACACTGAAGCTTTCTTT

d_gene: -
j_gene: TRBJ2-7
v_gene: TRBV5-6
abundance: -
CDR3aa: CASSYGVGGTYEQYF
CDR3nt: TGTGCCAGCAGCTATGGGGTGGGCGGTACCTACGAGCAGTACTTC

d_gene: -
j_gene: TRBJ1-1
v_gene: TRBV11-2
abundance: once
CDR3aa: CASSLVHTEAFF
CDR3nt: TGTGCCAGCAGCTTAGTCCACACTGAAGCTTTCTTT

d_gene: TRBD1
j_gene: TRBJ1-2
v_gene: TRBV28
abundance: -
CDR3aa: CASSPIGTGYYGYTF
CDR3nt: TGTGCCAGCAGTCCTATAGGGACAGGATATTATGGCTACACCTTC

d_gene: -
j_gene: TRBJ2-7
v_gene: TRBV29-1
abundance: -
CDR3aa: CSAGTGTSYEQYF
CDR3nt: TGCAGCGCAGGGACCGGGACGTCCTACGAGCAGTACTTC

d_gene: TRBD1
j_gene: TRBJ2-7
v_gene: TRBV7-9
abundance: once
CDR3aa: CASIKTGTGGWEQYF
CDR3nt: TGTGCCAGCATCAAAACGGGGACAGGGGGTTGGGAGCAGTACTTC

d_gene: TRBD1
j_gene: TRBJ2-7
v_gene: TRBV6-5
abundance: -
CDR3aa: CASRTGGEQYF
CDR3nt: TGTGCCAGCAGGACAGGGGGCGAGCAGTACTTC

d_gene: -
j_gene: TRBJ1-5
v_gene: TRBV6-1
abundance: -
CDR3aa: CASSEGGGQPQHF
CDR3nt: TGTGCCAGCAGTGAGGGGGGTGGACAGCCCCAGCATTTT

d_gene: TRBD1
j_gene: TRBJ1-1
v_gene: TRBV4-2
abundance: -
CDR3aa: CASSQEFVDRATEAFF
CDR3nt: TGTGCCAGCAGCCAAGAATTTGTCGACAGGGCCACTGAAGCTTTCTTT

d_gene: TRBD1
j_gene: TRBJ1-4
v_gene: TRBV19
abundance: -
CDR3aa: CASSGQGVDEKLFF
CDR3nt: TGTGCCAGTAGTGGACAGGGGGTGGATGAAAAACTGTTTTTT

d_gene: TRBD1
j_gene: TRBJ1-5
v_gene: TRBV5-1
abundance: -
CDR3aa: CASSSGTGGAQPQHF
CDR3nt: TGCGCCAGCAGCTCGGGCACAGGGGGCGCGCAGCCCCAGCATTTT

d_gene: TRBD2
j_gene: TRBJ2-7
v_gene: TRBV7-2
abundance: -
CDR3aa: CASSLGGGGAAYEQYF
CDR3nt: TGTGCCAGCAGCTTAGGTGGCGGGGGGGCGGCCTACGAGCAGTACTTC

d_gene: -
j_gene: TRBJ2-4
v_gene: TRBV6-6
abundance: -
CDR3aa: CASSYSTVRDIQYF
CDR3nt: TGTGCCAGCAGTTACTCGACTGTGAGGGACATTCAGTACTTC

d_gene: -
j_gene: TRBJ2-7
v_gene: TRBV27
abundance: once
CDR3aa: CASSLSSHFYEQYF
CDR3nt: TGTGCCAGCAGTTTATCGTCTCATTTCTACGAGCAGTACTTC

d_gene: TRBD2
j_gene: TRBJ2-3
v_gene: TRBV9
abundance: -
CDR3aa: CASSVGLAGVSTDTQYF
CDR3nt: TGTGCCAGCAGCGTAGGACTAGCGGGGGTTAGCACAGATACGCAGTATTTT

d_gene: -
j_gene: TRBJ2-7
v_gene: TRBV27
abundance: -
CDR3aa: CASRKGGSSYEQYF
CDR3nt: TGTGCCAGCAGGAAGGGGGGGAGCTCCTACGAGCAGTACTTC

d_gene: -
j_gene: TRBJ2-7
v_gene: TRBV20-1
abundance: -
CDR3aa: CSANQIYEQYF
CDR3nt: TGCAGTGCTAACCAGATCTACGAGCAGTACTTC

d_gene: -
j_gene: TRBJ1-4
v_gene: TRBV7-9
abundance: -
CDR3aa: CASSLGTDNEKLFF
CDR3nt: TGTGCCAGCAGCCTTGGGACGGATAATGAAAAACTGTTTTTT

d_gene: -
j_gene: TRBJ1-1
v_gene: TRBV5-1
abundance: -
CDR3aa: CASSLDQEAYTEAFF
CDR3nt: TGCGCCAGCAGCTTGGATCAGGAGGCGTACACTGAAGCTTTCTTT

d_gene: -
j_gene: TRBJ1-1
v_gene: TRBV19
abundance: -
CDR3aa: CASSMGLTEAFF
CDR3nt: TGTGCCAGTAGTATGGGCTTAACTGAAGCTTTCTTT

d_gene: -
j_gene: TRBJ1-1
v_gene: TRBV6-5
abundance: -
CDR3aa: CASRRGNTEAFF
CDR3nt: TGTGCCAGCAGGCGGGGGAACACTGAAGCTTTCTTT

d_gene: -
j_gene: TRBJ1-2
v_gene: TRBV14
abundance: -
CDR3aa: CASSQTSRGSYGYTF
CDR3nt: TGTGCCAGCAGCCAGACGTCCCGGGGAAGCTATGGCTACACCTTC

d_gene: TRBD1
j_gene: TRBJ2-3
v_gene: TRBV6-5
abundance: once
CDR3aa: CASSSPTGGFRDTQYF
CDR3nt: TGTGCCAGCAGTTCTCCGACAGGGGGATTCAGAGATACGCAGTATTTT

d_gene: -
j_gene: TRBJ1-6
v_gene: TRBV6-6
abundance: -
CDR3aa: CASSYQGGGIVPLHF
CDR3nt: TGTGCCAGCAGTTACCAGGGCGGGGGCATAGTACCCCTCCACTTT

d_gene: -
j_gene: TRBJ2-7
v_gene: TRBV9
abundance: -
CDR3aa: CASSVGPSYEQYF
CDR3nt: TGTGCCAGCAGCGTAGGGCCATCCTACGAGCAGTACTTC

d_gene: -
j_gene: TRBJ1-1
v_gene: TRBV6-5
abundance: -
CDR3aa: CASRQGLLKPEAFF
CDR3nt: TGTGCCAGCAGACAGGGTCTATTAAAACCTGAAGCTTTCTTT

d_gene: TRBD1
j_gene: TRBJ2-2
v_gene: TRBV19
abundance: -
CDR3aa: CASRSGGSNTGELFF
CDR3nt: TGTGCCAGTAGGTCAGGGGGTTCGAACACCGGGGAGCTGTTTTTT